This T cell receptor (beta chain) was observed in a study of blood T cell repertoires in COVID-19. Study as a whole: The origin of the acute and convalescent COVID-19 samples was the United States, Italy and Spain.

Symptom resolution, clearance, or two negative PCRs marked donors in Cohort 3 as recovered. The CDR3 covers 13 residues. Germline values: CDR1 MNHEY, CDR2 SMNVEV (reference sequence). Between the trimmed V and J ends, which lost 6 bases and 3 bases, there was a span of 10 bases. The protocol was immunoSEQ multiplex PCR, while the TCRdb copy is restricted to in-frame clones and leaves out a portion. The sample records fewer than 450,000 clones, approximately 84% being singletons. The TCR was taken from a woman aged 25 to 39 who had recovered from COVID-19. The chain links TRBV27 to TRBJ2-3; D unclear. The sequenced material came from PBMCs or T cells enriched from blood (not recorded which). The CDR3 DNA reads TGTGCCAGCAGCCTGACATGGACAGATACGCAGTATTTT. Its translation is CASSLTWTDTQYF.